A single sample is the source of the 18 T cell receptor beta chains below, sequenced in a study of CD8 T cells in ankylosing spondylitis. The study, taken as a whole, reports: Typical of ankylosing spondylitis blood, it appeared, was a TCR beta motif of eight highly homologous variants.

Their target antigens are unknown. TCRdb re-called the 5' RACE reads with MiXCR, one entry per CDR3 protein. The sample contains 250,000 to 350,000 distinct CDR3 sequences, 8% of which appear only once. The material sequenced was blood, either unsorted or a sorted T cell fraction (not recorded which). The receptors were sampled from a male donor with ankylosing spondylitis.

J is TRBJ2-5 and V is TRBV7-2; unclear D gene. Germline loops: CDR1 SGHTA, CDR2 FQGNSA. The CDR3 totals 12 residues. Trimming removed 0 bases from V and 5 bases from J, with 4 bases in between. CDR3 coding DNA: TGTGCCAGCAGCTTAGCGAGTGAGACCCAGTACTTC. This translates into CASSLASETQYF.

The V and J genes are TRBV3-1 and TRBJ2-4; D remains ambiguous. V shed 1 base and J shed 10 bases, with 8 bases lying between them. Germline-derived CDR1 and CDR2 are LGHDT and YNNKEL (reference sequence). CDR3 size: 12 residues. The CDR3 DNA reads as TGTGCCAGCAGCCAAGGGCAAGGGATTCAGTACTTC. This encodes CASSQGQGIQYF.

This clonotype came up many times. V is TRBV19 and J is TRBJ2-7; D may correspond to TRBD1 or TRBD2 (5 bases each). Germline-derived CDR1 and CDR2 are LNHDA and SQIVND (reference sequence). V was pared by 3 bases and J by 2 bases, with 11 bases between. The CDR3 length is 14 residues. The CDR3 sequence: CASSIRGRPYEQYF. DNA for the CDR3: TGTGCCAGTAGTATCCGGGGCAGACCCTACGAGCAGTACTTC.

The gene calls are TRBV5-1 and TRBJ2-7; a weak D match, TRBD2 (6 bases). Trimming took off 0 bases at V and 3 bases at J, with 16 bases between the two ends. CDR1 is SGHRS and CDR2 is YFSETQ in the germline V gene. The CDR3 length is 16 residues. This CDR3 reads CASSLDNRLDVYEQYF. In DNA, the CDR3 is TGCGCCAGCAGCTTGGATAACAGACTAGATGTCTACGAGCAGTACTTC.

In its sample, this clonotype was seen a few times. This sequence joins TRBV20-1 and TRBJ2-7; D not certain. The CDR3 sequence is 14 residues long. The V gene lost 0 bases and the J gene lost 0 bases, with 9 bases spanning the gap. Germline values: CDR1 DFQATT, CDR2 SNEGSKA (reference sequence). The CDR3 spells CSAREEWVSYEQYF. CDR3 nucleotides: TGCAGTGCTAGAGAAGAGTGGGTCTCCTACGAGCAGTACTTC.

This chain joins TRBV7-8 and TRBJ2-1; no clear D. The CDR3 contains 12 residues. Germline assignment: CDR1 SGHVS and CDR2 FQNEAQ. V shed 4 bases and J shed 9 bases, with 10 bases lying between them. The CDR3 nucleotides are TGTGCCAGCAGCTCCGACTCCGCTGAGCAGTTCTTC. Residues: CASSSDSAEQFF.

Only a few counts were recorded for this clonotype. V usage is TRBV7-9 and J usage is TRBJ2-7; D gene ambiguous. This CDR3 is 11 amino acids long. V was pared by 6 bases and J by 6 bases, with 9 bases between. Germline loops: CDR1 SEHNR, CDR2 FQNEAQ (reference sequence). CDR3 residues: CASRSAAEQYF. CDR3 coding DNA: TGTGCCAGCAGGTCGGCGGCCGAGCAGTACTTC.

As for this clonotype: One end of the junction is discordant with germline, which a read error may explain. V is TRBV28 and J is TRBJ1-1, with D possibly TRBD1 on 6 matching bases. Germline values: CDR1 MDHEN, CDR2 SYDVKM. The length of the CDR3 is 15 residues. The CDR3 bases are TGTGCCAGCAGACCGGGACACCCTATGAACGCTGAAGCTTTCTTT. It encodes CASRPGHPMNAEAFF.

CDR3 residues: CASSQPPTAGTNPYEQYF. The CDR3 DNA reads as TGCGCCAGCAGCCAACCCCCTACGGCCGGGACCAATCCCTACGAGCAGTACTTC. The chain is built from TRBV4-1 and TRBJ2-7; the D gene could be TRBD1 or TRBD2 (5 bases each). The CDR3 is made up of 18 amino acids. Trimming pared 2 bases from V and 2 bases from J, leaving 22 bases between. CDR1 MGHRA and CDR2 YSYEKL come from the germline V gene.

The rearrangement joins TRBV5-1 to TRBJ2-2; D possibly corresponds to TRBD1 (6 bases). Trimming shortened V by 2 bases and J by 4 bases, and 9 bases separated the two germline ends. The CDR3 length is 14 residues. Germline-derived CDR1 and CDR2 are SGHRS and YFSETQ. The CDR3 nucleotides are TGCGCCAGCAGCTTAGGACAGTCCACCGGGGAGCTGTTTTTT. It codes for CASSLGQSTGELFF.

The CDR3 DNA reads as TGTGCCAGCAGTTCTAGACCGCGGGGTAATTCACCCCTCCACTTT. Translated, it gives CASSSRPRGNSPLHF. This chain links TRBV28 with TRBJ1-6; D uncertain. V was shortened by 4 bases and J by 6 bases, with 13 bases between the two germline ends. CDR3 size: 15 residues. The germline gives CDR1 MDHEN, CDR2 SYDVKM.

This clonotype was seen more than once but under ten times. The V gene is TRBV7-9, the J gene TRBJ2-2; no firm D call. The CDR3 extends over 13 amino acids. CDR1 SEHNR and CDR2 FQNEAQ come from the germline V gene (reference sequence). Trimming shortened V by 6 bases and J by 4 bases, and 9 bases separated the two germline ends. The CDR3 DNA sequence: TGTGCCAGCAGACTAAGCAGCACCGGGGAGCTGTTTTTT. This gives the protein CASRLSSTGELFF.

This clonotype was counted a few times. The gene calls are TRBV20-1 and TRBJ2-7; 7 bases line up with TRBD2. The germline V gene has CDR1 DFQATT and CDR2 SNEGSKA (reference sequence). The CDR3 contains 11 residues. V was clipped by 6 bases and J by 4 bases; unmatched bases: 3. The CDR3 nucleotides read TGCAGTGCGCGGGAGTGGTACGAGCAGTACTTC. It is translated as CSAREWYEQYF.

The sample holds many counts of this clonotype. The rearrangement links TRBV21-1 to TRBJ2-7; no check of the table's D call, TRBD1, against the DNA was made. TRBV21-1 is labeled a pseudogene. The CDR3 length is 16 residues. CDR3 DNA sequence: TGTGCCAGCAGCAAAAAATCAGGGGGAAGCTCCTACGAGCAGTACTTC. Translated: CASSKKSGGSSYEQYF.

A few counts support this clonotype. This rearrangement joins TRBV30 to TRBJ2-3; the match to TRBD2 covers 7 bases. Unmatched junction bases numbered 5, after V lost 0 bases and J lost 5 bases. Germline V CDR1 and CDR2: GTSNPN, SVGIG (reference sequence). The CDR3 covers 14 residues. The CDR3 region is CAWSVRLAGDTQYF. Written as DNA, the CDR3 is TGTGCCTGGAGTGTACGACTAGCTGGAGATACGCAGTATTTT.

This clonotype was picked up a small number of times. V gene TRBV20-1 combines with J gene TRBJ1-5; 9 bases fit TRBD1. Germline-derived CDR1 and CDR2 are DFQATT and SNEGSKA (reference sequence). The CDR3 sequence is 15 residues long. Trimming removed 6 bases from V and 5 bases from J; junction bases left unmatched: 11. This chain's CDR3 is CSAGTGMERHQPQHF. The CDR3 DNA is TGCAGTGCGGGGACAGGGATGGAGCGGCATCAGCCCCAGCATTTT.

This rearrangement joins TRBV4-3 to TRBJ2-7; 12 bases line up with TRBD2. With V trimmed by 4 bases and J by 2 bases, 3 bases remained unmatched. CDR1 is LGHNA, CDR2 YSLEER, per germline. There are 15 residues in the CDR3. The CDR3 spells CASSRGLAGTYEQYF. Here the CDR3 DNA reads TGCGCCAGCAGCCGTGGACTAGCGGGAACCTACGAGCAGTACTTC.

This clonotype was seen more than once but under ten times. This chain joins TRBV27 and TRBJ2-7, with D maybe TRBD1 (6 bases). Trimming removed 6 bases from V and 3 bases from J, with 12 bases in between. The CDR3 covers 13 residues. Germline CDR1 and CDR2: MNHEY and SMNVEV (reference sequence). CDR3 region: CASSPGTYYEQYF. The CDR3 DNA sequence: TGTGCCAGCAGCCCCGGGACATACTACGAGCAGTACTTC.